These 10 T cell receptor beta chains came from one sample sequenced in a study of PD-1 blockade in classical Hodgkin lymphoma. The data were produced by immunoSEQ multiplex PCR, yet TCRdb's version contains in-frame clones alone and is incomplete. The data contain over 50,000 clones, about 85% of them singletons. The sample's time point: cycle 4 day 1 (C4D1), after five to seven weeks of nivolumab. Relapses following autologous stem cell transplantation were seen in all patients, with brentuximab vedotin exposure varying. Here the sequenced sample was peripheral blood mononuclear cells (PBMCs), taken before the fourth cycle of nivolumab. The receptors stem from a human donor with classical Hodgkin lymphoma.

The chain employs TRBV6-6 and TRBJ2-3; 9 positions match TRBD2. The CDR3 runs 16 residues. V dropped 0 bases and J dropped 1; count of bases not matched to a gene: 2. CDR1 is MNHNY and CDR2 is SVGAGI in the germline V gene (reference sequence). The CDR3 region is CASSYSASGGTDTQYF. As DNA, the CDR3 is TGTGCCAGCAGTTACTCGGCTAGCGGGGGCACAGATACGCAGTATTTT.

The V and J genes are TRBV7-9 and TRBJ2-4; 8 bases are shared with TRBD2. This CDR3 is built from 14 residues. Trimming cost V 4 bases and J 1 base; bases outside gene matches: 0. Germline V CDR1 and CDR2: SEHNR, FQNEAQ (reference sequence). Written as DNA, the CDR3 is TGTGCCAGCAGCTCTAGCGGGGCCAAAAACATTCAGTACTTC. The encoded protein is CASSSSGAKNIQYF.

DNA of the CDR3: TGTGCCAGCAGTTTCGGGGACAGGGGGCGGGGCACTGAAGCTTTCTTT. As protein: CASSFGDRGRGTEAFF. The J gene is TRBJ1-1, the V gene TRBV2, with TRBD1 identical over 12 bases. Germline loops: CDR1 SNHLY, CDR2 FYNNEI. V dropped 5 bases and J dropped 4; count of bases not matched to a gene: 8. The CDR3 length is 16 residues.

The chain links TRBV6-1 to TRBJ2-1, with 7 bases aligning to TRBD1. In germline, CDR1 is MNHNS, CDR2 SASEGT. The length of the CDR3 is 16 residues. V gave up 4 bases and J gave up 0 bases; unmatched junction bases: 6. The CDR3 nucleotides are TGTGCCAGCAGTGCATCAGCAGGGGGCTCCTACAATGAGCAGTTCTTC. Its protein product is CASSASAGGSYNEQFF.

This chain joins TRBV19 and TRBJ1-4, with D maybe TRBD1 (5 bases). Trimming shortened V by 3 bases and J by 5 bases, and 13 bases separated the two germline ends. Germline lookup yields CDR1 LNHDA and CDR2 SQIVND (reference sequence). CDR3 length equals 15 residues. The DNA of the CDR3 is TGTGCCAGTAGTATGGGACGGGCGGCGAATGAAAAACTGTTTTTT. This sequence encodes CASSMGRAANEKLFF.

The rearrangement links TRBV6-6 to TRBJ1-4, with a possible D match to TRBD1 (5 bases). The germline V gene encodes CDR1 MNHNY and CDR2 SVGAGI (reference sequence). V dropped 4 bases and J dropped 6 bases, with 12 bases sitting between them. The CDR3 has 14 residues. The CDR3 nucleotides read TGTGCCAGCAGTTCCGGGGAAGGGGATGAAAAACTGTTTTTT. Translation gives CASSSGEGDEKLFF.

This chain links TRBV5-1 with TRBJ2-3; 8 bases line up with TRBD2. Germline assignment: CDR1 SGHRS and CDR2 YFSETQ. Losses at the gene ends were 0 bases for V and 6 bases for J; bases not matched to a gene: 9. This CDR3 spans 16 amino acids. CDR3 in DNA: TGCGCCAGCAGCTTGGTCACAGCGGGGGATTTGGATACGCAGTATTTT. Protein: CASSLVTAGDLDTQYF. Combining the CDR3 with reference TRBV5-1 and TRBJ2-3 gives the whole variable domain KAGVTQTPRYLIKTRGQQVTLSCSPISGHRSVSWYQQTPGQGLQFLFEYFSETQRNKGNFPGRFSGRQFSNSRSEMNVSTLELGDSALYLCASSLVTAGDLDTQYFGPGTRLTVL.

The rearrangement joins TRBV5-1 to TRBJ1-6, with 7 bases that match TRBD1. This CDR3 has 16 residues. Germline CDR1 is SGHRS and CDR2 is YFSETQ. The trim removed 3 bases at V and 8 bases at J, leaving 11 bases unmatched. The DNA of the CDR3 is TGCGCCAGCAGCTCGACAGGGCCCCTTACCTATTCACCCCTCCACTTT. Translation: CASSSTGPLTYSPLHF.

V gene TRBV2 combines with J gene TRBJ2-1, with 11 bases aligning to TRBD2. J lost 1 base, V lost 6 bases, and 8 bases had no gene match. Germline V gene sequence: CDR1 SNHLY, CDR2 FYNNEI. The CDR3 loop spans 17 amino acids. Here the CDR3 DNA reads TGTGCCAGCAGACAGGGGACTAGCGGAACTTCCTACAATGAGCAGTTCTTC. As protein: CASRQGTSGTSYNEQFF.

This chain connects TRBV7-9 to TRBJ2-5; 11 bases match TRBD2. The germline gives CDR1 SEHNR, CDR2 FQNEAQ (reference sequence). The CDR3 spans 13 residues. V lost 5 bases, J lost 11 bases, and 7 bases stayed unmatched. The CDR3 nucleotides read TGTGCCAGCAGCACTAGCGGGGGTACCCAGCAGTACTTC. This encodes CASSTSGGTQQYF.